The present TCR beta chain was sequenced within a study of blood T cell repertoires in COVID-19. Study processing details: Amplifying reference gene primers gave estimates of nucleated cell counts. The data were produced by immunoSEQ multiplex PCR, yet TCRdb's version contains in-frame clones alone and is incomplete. From that table come the V and J calls and clone size; the DNA was used to work out D and trimming. The top ten clones hold about 1.5% of a sample with around 400,000 clones, nearly 90% of them seen once. Trimming stripped 1 base from V and 4 bases from J, with 26 bases between. The CDR3 is 20 residues long. Germline V gives CDR1 SGHVS, CDR2 FQNEAQ.

This chain uses TRBV7-8 with TRBJ1-3; TRBD1 might be the D (6 bases). This sequence was found in a woman between 18 and 29 years old who had been exposed to COVID-19. The sample consisted of PBMCs or T cells enriched from blood (not recorded which). CDR3 residues: CASSLVDPGTQGLKGNTIYF. CDR3 DNA sequence: TGTGCCAGCAGCTTAGTCGACCCCGGGACCCAGGGGCTGAAGGGAAACACCATATATTTT.